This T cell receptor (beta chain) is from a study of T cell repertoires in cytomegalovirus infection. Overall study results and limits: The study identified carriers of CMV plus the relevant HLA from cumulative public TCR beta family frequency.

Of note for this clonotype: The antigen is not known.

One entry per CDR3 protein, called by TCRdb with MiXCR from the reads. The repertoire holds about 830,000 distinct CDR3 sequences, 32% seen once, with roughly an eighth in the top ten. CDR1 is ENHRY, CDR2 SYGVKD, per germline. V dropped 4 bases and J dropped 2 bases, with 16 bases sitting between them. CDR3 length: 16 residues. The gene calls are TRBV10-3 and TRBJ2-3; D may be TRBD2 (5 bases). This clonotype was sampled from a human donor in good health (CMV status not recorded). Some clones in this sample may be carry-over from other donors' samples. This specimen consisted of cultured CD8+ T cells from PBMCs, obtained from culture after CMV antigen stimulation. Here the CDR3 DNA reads TGTGCCATCAGTGCGCTAGCCGAACCTCACACAGATACGCAGTATTTT. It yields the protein CAISALAEPHTDTQYF.